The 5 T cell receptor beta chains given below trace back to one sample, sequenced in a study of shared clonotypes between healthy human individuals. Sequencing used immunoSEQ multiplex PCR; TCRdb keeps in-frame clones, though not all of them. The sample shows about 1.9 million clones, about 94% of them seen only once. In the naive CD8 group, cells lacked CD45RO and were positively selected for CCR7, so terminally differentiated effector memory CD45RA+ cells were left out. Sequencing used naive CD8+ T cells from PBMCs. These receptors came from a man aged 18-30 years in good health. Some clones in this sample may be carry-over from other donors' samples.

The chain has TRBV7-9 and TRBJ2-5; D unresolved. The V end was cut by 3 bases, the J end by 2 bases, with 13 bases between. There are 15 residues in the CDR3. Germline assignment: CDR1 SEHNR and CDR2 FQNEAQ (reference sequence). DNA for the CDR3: TGTGCCAGCAGCTTCGCCCTGGGCCGTCAAGAGACCCAGTACTTC. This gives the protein CASSFALGRQETQYF. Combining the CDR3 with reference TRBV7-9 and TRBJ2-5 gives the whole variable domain DTGVSQNPRHKITKRGQNVTFRCDPISEHNRLYWYRQTLGQGPEFLTYFQNEAQLEKSRLLSDRFSAERPKGSFSTLEIQRTEQGDSAMYLCASSFALGRQETQYFGPGTRLLVL.

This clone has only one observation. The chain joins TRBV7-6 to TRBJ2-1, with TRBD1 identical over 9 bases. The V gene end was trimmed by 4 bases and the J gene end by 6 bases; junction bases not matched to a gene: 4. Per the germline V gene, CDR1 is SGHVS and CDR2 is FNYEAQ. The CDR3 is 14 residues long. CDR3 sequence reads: CASSSRDRVNEQFF. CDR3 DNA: TGTGCCAGCAGCTCCCGGGACAGGGTCAATGAGCAGTTCTTC.

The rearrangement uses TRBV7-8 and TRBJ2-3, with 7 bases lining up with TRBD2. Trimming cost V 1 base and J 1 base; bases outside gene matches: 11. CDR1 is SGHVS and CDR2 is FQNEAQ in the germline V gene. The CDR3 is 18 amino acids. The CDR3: CASSLDWGGRRGTDTQYF. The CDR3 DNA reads TGTGCCAGCAGCTTAGATTGGGGAGGGAGGAGAGGCACAGATACGCAGTATTTT.

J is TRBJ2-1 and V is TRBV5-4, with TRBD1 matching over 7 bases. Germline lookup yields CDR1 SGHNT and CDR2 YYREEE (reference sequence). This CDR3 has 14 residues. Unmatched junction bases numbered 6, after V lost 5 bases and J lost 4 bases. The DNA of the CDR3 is TGTGCCAGCAGGGACGGACAGGTTTACAATGAGCAGTTCTTC. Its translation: CASRDGQVYNEQFF.

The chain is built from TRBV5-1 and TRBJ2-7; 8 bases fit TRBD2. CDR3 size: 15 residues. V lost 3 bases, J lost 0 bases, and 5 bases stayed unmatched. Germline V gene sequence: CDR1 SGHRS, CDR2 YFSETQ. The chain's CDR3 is CASSSGLGSSYEQYF. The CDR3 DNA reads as TGCGCCAGCAGCTCGGGACTAGGTAGCTCCTACGAGCAGTACTTC.